Shown below are 27 T cell receptor beta chains from a single sample sequenced in a study of Graves' ophthalmopathy and Graves' hyperthyroidism. Amplified TCR beta CDR3 regions were obtained using RNA transcripts as template. HTBI primers primed a first-round RT-PCR, and a second-round multiplex PCR followed. TCRdb reanalysed the multiplex PCR reads using MiXCR and keeps one entry per CDR3 protein. This table has some 390,000 distinct CDR3 sequences, about 16% appearing once. The sequencing input was peripheral blood. Receptors were obtained from a woman under 30 with Graves' ophthalmopathy.

The rearrangement links TRBV27 to TRBJ2-7, with TRBD2 identical over 14 bases. Losses at the gene ends were 6 bases for V and 3 bases for J; bases not matched to a gene: 7. Germline CDR1 reads MNHEY; CDR2 reads SMNVEV (reference sequence). The CDR3 runs 16 residues. The CDR3: CASSSGLAGEGYEQYF. The CDR3 nucleotides are TGTGCCAGCAGCTCGGGACTAGCGGGAGAGGGCTACGAGCAGTACTTC.

This clonotype was detected many times. CDR3 nucleotide sequence: TGCAGTGCTAGTTGGCTAGCGGACGACTACGAGCAGTACTTC. Its translation: CSASWLADDYEQYF. The V call is TRBV20-1, the J call TRBJ2-7; TRBD2 matches 7 bases. The CDR3 contains 14 residues. V shed 3 bases and J 3 bases; nucleotides not matched to a gene: 8. Germline V lookup: CDR1 DFQATT, CDR2 SNEGSKA (reference sequence).

Ten or more counts support this clonotype. The chain carries TRBV6-5 and TRBJ1-2, with a weak D call TRBD1 (6 bases). V was pared by 2 bases and J by 1 base, with 8 bases between. The CDR3 length is 14 residues. CDR1 MNHEY and CDR2 SVGAGI come from the germline V gene. The CDR3 DNA reads TGTGCCAGCAGTTACAGGGGGTTTAACTATGGCTACACCTTC. It yields the protein CASSYRGFNYGYTF.

V gene TRBV6-1 combines with J gene TRBJ1-1; 8 nucleotides align to TRBD1. The V gene's germline CDR1 is MNHNS and CDR2 SASEGT. This CDR3 comprises 14 residues. The ends lost 6 bases at V and 10 bases at J; junction bases unmatched: 13. CDR3 nucleotides: TGTGCCAGCAGCCACGGACAGGGTGCCATAAGAGCTTTCTTT. Translated, it gives CASSHGQGAIRAFF.

This clonotype has only a few counts. The chain joins TRBV18 to TRBJ2-5; D is perhaps TRBD1 (6 bases). Germline V gene data show CDR1 as KGHSH and CDR2 as LQKENI. The CDR3 is made up of 15 amino acids. Trimming took 6 bases from V and 1 from J, leaving 15 bases between them. Written as DNA, the CDR3 is TGTGCCAGCTCGACCCTGTCAGGGGCCCAAGAGACCCAGTACTTC. Translating gives CASSTLSGAQETQYF.

In this sample, this clonotype turned up many times. The chain couples TRBV28 to TRBJ2-2; D perhaps matches TRBD1 (5 bases). The CDR3 has 14 residues. Germline CDR1 reads MDHEN; CDR2 reads SYDVKM. Trimming shortened V by 3 bases and J by 5 bases, and 10 bases separated the two germline ends. CDR3 sequence: CASSFREGTGELFF. The CDR3 DNA sequence: TGTGCCAGCAGTTTCAGGGAAGGAACCGGGGAGCTGTTTTTT. Full variable domain (remainder filled in from reference TRBV28 and TRBJ2-2): DVKVTQSSRYLVKRTGEKVFLECVQDMDHENMFWYRQDPGLGLRLIYFSYDVKMKEKGDIPEGYSVSREKKERFSLILESASTNQTSMYLCASSFREGTGELFFGEGSRLTVL.

This clonotype showed up many times. The rearrangement links TRBV20-1 to TRBJ1-2, with 11 positions matching TRBD1. Per the germline V gene, CDR1 is DFQATT and CDR2 is SNEGSKA (reference sequence). The CDR3 contains 14 residues. The J segment lost 4 bases and the V segment lost 3 bases, leaving 4 bases of the junction unmatched. This CDR3 reads CSASTGTGGYGYTF. The CDR3 bases are TGCAGTGCTAGTACCGGGACAGGGGGCTATGGCTACACCTTC.

This clonotype has a count of ten or more. This chain links TRBV7-9 with TRBJ2-7, with TRBD1 identical over 8 bases. The germline V gene has CDR1 SEHNR and CDR2 FQNEAQ (reference sequence). The CDR3 runs to 10 residues. CDR3 nucleotides: TGTGGGACAGGGAACCACGAGCAGTACTTC. Its translation is CGTGNHEQYF.

This clonotype has at least ten counts. This chain links TRBV6-2 or TRBV6-3 with TRBJ1-2, with 7 bases that match TRBD1. V trimming: 6 bases; J trimming: 1 base; junction bases outside the gene matches: 11. Germline assignment: CDR1 MNHEY and CDR2 SVGEGT. The CDR3 has 16 residues. The CDR3 loop is CASSDSGTAFNYGYTF. The CDR3, as DNA: TGTGCCAGCAGCGATAGCGGGACAGCCTTTAACTATGGCTACACCTTC.

This clonotype appeared many times. This chain joins TRBV6-4 and TRBJ2-2; the match to TRBD2 covers 10 bases. V lost 6 bases to trimming and J lost 6 bases; unmatched junction nucleotides: 16. Germline CDR1 reads MRHNA; CDR2 reads SNTAGT. The CDR3 extends over 18 amino acids. The CDR3 nucleotides read TGTGCCAGCAGGACACTTCGGGGGAGCGGGAGGGCCCCCGGGGAGCTGTTTTTT. Its protein product is CASRTLRGSGRAPGELFF.

This clonotype was seen repeatedly, ten times or more. The chain recombines TRBV2 with TRBJ2-7; D is ambiguous. V lost 3 bases and J lost 3, with 18 bases in between. Germline V gives CDR1 SNHLY, CDR2 FYNNEI. The CDR3 loop spans 16 amino acids. CDR3 nucleotides: TGTGCCAGCAGTGACGCCGACAATAGGATATTCTACGAGCAGTACTTC. Its protein product is CASSDADNRIFYEQYF. The full variable domain, completed using reference TRBV2 and TRBJ2-7, is EPEVTQTPSHQVTQMGQEVILRCVPISNHLYFYWYRQILGQKVEFLVSFYNNEISEKSEIFDDQFSVERPDGSNFTLKIRSTKLEDSAMYFCASSDADNRIFYEQYFGPGTRLTVT.

The chain is built from TRBV30 and TRBJ2-4, with 12 bases lining up with TRBD1. The CDR3 extends over 14 amino acids. CDR1 and CDR2 from the germline V gene are GTSNPN and SVGIG (reference sequence). V shed 1 base, J shed 8 bases, and the junction held 3 bases outside the gene matches. This CDR3 reads CAWSGGQGADIQYF. The CDR3, as DNA: TGTGCCTGGAGTGGGGGACAGGGGGCGGACATTCAGTACTTC.

This clonotype was recorded many times. This rearrangement joins TRBV7-2 to TRBJ1-5; no reliable D call. Germline assignment: CDR1 SGHTA and CDR2 FQGNSA. This CDR3 region has 15 residues. Trimming removed 5 bases from V and 0 bases from J, with 11 bases in between. CDR3 sequence: CASSTATLSNQPQHF. CDR3 sequence (DNA): TGTGCCAGCAGCACCGCGACCCTTAGCAATCAGCCCCAGCATTTT.

This clonotype was found many times. The rearrangement uses TRBV20-1 and TRBJ1-1, with D possibly matching TRBD1 (5 bases). Trimming shortened V by 1 base and J by 4 bases, and 7 bases separated the two germline ends. Germline CDR1 DFQATT, CDR2 SNEGSKA (reference sequence). The CDR3 sequence is 12 residues long. The CDR3 sequence: CSARAGGTEAFF. In DNA, the CDR3 is TGCAGTGCTAGAGCGGGGGGCACTGAAGCTTTCTTT.

This clonotype was seen repeatedly, ten times or more. The CDR3 coding sequence is TGTGCCAGCAGCTTAGGGAGGGCCACTGAAGCTTTCTTT. Its translation: CASSLGRATEAFF. The chain recombines TRBV7-2 with TRBJ1-1; no firm D call. Between the trimmed V and J ends, which lost 1 base and 4 bases, there was a span of 7 bases. The CDR3 covers 13 residues. CDR1 is SGHTA, CDR2 FQGNSA, per germline.

This clonotype was recorded at least ten times. The V call is TRBV6-2 or TRBV6-3, the J call TRBJ2-7; TRBD1 might be the D (6 bases). Germline values: CDR1 MNHEY, CDR2 SVGEGT. Trimming shortened V by 5 bases and J by 5 bases, and 13 bases separated the two germline ends. The CDR3 is made up of 13 amino acids. The CDR3, as DNA: TGTGCCAGCAGTGCGGACAGTTTCGACGAGCAGTACTTC. Translating gives CASSADSFDEQYF.

This clonotype was seen repeatedly, ten times or more. The genes are TRBV7-8 and TRBJ2-5; tentatively, D is TRBD1 (7 bases). V shed 4 bases and J shed 4 bases, with 13 bases lying between them. CDR3 size: 14 residues. Germline V lookup: CDR1 SGHVS, CDR2 FQNEAQ. DNA for the CDR3: TGTGCCAGCAGCTGGCGACAGGGAGGAGAGACCCAGTACTTC. This encodes CASSWRQGGETQYF.

This clonotype occurred many times. This chain joins TRBV18 and TRBJ2-5; TRBD2 aligns across 10 bases. Germline CDR1 and CDR2: KGHSH and LQKENI. The CDR3 is made up of 20 amino acids. V trimming: 4 bases; J trimming: 4 bases; junction bases outside the gene matches: 21. The CDR3 sequence is CASSLLAGRASGALGETQYF. CDR3 bases: TGTGCCAGCTCACTACTAGCGGGAAGGGCCTCAGGAGCCCTCGGAGAGACCCAGTACTTC.

This clonotype occurred many times. The genes are TRBV4-3 and TRBJ2-3; D remains unclear. Trimming pared 0 bases from V and 0 bases from J, leaving 7 bases between. In germline, CDR1 is LGHNA, CDR2 YSLEER. This CDR3 region has 15 residues. The CDR3 is CASSQETFSTDTQYF. CDR3 sequence (DNA): TGCGCCAGCAGCCAAGAGACTTTTAGCACAGATACGCAGTATTTT.

Ten or more counts support this clonotype. The gene calls are TRBV28 and TRBJ1-1; 7 bases line up with TRBD1. J lost 0 bases, V lost 5 bases, and 6 bases had no gene match. Germline CDR1 MDHEN, CDR2 SYDVKM. The CDR3 sequence is 15 residues long. This CDR3 is CASSTRTGLNTEAFF. The CDR3 DNA follows: TGTGCCAGCAGTACCCGGACAGGTTTGAACACTGAAGCTTTCTTT. Supplemented by reference TRBV28 and TRBJ1-1, the full variable domain reads DVKVTQSSRYLVKRTGEKVFLECVQDMDHENMFWYRQDPGLGLRLIYFSYDVKMKEKGDIPEGYSVSREKKERFSLILESASTNQTSMYLCASSTRTGLNTEAFFGQGTRLTVV.

This clonotype was counted ten times or more. V is TRBV2 and J is TRBJ2-2, with a possible D match to TRBD1 (6 bases). Germline V gives CDR1 SNHLY, CDR2 FYNNEI. The CDR3 has 14 amino acids. V lost 4 bases, J lost 1 base, and 7 bases lay in between. CDR3 nucleotides: TGTGCCAGCAGTGGGACAGTGAACACCGGGGAGCTGTTTTTT. It is translated as CASSGTVNTGELFF.

This clonotype was recorded at least ten times. The genes are TRBV7-2 and TRBJ2-5; 14 bases fit TRBD2. V lost 4 bases to trimming and J lost 3 bases; unmatched junction nucleotides: 7. This CDR3 comprises 17 residues. Germline V gene lookup returns CDR1 SGHTA and CDR2 FQGNSA. CDR3 in amino acids: CASSSTSGGAGKETQYF. DNA for the CDR3: TGTGCCAGCAGCTCGACTAGCGGGGGGGCCGGGAAAGAGACCCAGTACTTC.

This clonotype was observed many times. The V call is TRBV28, the J call TRBJ2-7; 8 bases agree with TRBD1. This CDR3 is 17 amino acids long. Trimming at V came to 3 bases and at J to 2 bases, leaving 12 bases not matched to a gene. The germline gives CDR1 MDHEN, CDR2 SYDVKM. The CDR3 loop reads CASSFGGQGATTYEQYF. CDR3 coding DNA: TGTGCCAGCAGTTTCGGAGGTCAGGGGGCCACTACCTACGAGCAGTACTTC.

The chain couples TRBV6-1 to TRBJ2-7; 11 nucleotides match TRBD1. The V segment lost 10 bases and the J segment 3 bases; nucleotides outside the gene matches: 8. The CDR3 extends over 14 amino acids. CDR1 is MNHNS and CDR2 is SASEGT in the germline V gene. Here the CDR3 reads CATRGGTGGYEQYF. The CDR3, as DNA: TGTGCCACCCGGGGAGGGACAGGGGGCTACGAGCAGTACTTC.

This clonotype was detected many times. Here the CDR3 DNA reads TGTGCCAGCAGTTACTGGGAGGGAGGGGAGACCCAGTACTTC. Translated: CASSYWEGGETQYF. The chain uses TRBV6-5 and TRBJ2-5; 7 nucleotides agree with TRBD2. Germline loops: CDR1 MNHEY, CDR2 SVGAGI. The CDR3 is 14 residues long. Unmatched junction bases numbered 4, after V lost 1 base and J lost 5 bases.

In its sample, this clonotype was seen many times. The junction departs from the called germline gene at one end, perhaps through a read error. The chain joins TRBV5-6 to TRBJ1-1; 7 nucleotides line up with TRBD1. CDR3 length: 15 residues. Germline-derived CDR1 and CDR2 are SGHDT and YYEEEE. The CDR3 is CASSLAGTENTEAFF. The DNA for the CDR3 is TGCGCCAGCAGCTTGGCGGGGACAGAGAACACTGAAGCTTTCTTT.

Many counts were recorded for this clonotype. The chain employs TRBV6-1 and TRBJ2-7; D is unclear. This CDR3 spans 15 amino acids. V dropped 1 base and J dropped 0 bases, with 10 bases sitting between them. Germline assignment: CDR1 MNHNS and CDR2 SASEGT. CDR3 region: CASSEGLHSSYEQYF. The DNA of the CDR3 is TGTGCCAGCAGTGAAGGGCTCCACAGCTCCTACGAGCAGTACTTC.